A selection of T cell receptor beta chains follows, all from one sample in a study of T cell changes during pregnancy in multiple sclerosis. Using immunoSEQ multiplex PCR, the repertoire was profiled, and TCRdb retains in-frame clones only, with some absent. Among about 47,000 clones listed, 80% to 95% were seen once. The sequences come from peripheral blood, collected in the third trimester of pregnancy. The receptors come from a female donor with multiple sclerosis, enrolled in a pregnancy study. The CDR3 runs from the conserved cysteine through the conserved F or W. D genes are given only for firm matches. Size tells how often a clone was seen (once, few, many) or the class of an expanded clone, and some rows leave it out.

>TRBV30|TRBD2|TRBJ2-4|16|-
CAWSARTSGPKNIQYF
TGTGCCTGGAGTGCCCGGACTAGCGGTCCCAAAAACATTCAGTACTTC
>TRBV5-5|TRBD1|TRBJ1-3|15|few
CASSWGQGSGNTIYF
TGTGCCAGCAGCTGGGGACAGGGGAGTGGAAACACCATATATTTT
>TRBV2|-|TRBJ1-4|15|-
CASSPTGGSTKKLFF
TGTGCCAGCAGTCCTACAGGAGGGTCTACGAAAAAACTGTTTTTT
>TRBV28|-|TRBJ1-3|12|-
CASREGGNTIYF
TGTGCCAGCAGGGAGGGGGGAAACACCATATATTTT
>TRBV4-2|-|TRBJ1-5|13|-
CASSQSVNQPQHF
TGTGCCAGCAGCCAGAGTGTTAATCAGCCCCAGCATTTT
>TRBV27|-|TRBJ2-1|15|-
CASSYRAISKNEQFF
TGTGCCAGCAGTTACAGGGCGATAAGTAAGAATGAGCAGTTCTTC
>TRBV19|TRBD1|TRBJ2-5|15|-
CASKTTEGARETQYF
TGTGCCAGTAAAACTACCGAGGGGGCTCGGGAGACCCAGTACTTC
>TRBV2|TRBD1|TRBJ1-5|14|-
CASRMDRGGQPQHF
TGTGCCAGCAGGATGGACAGGGGTGGTCAGCCCCAGCATTTT
>TRBV30|TRBD1|TRBJ1-2|14|few
CAWSVPTGLYGYTF
TGTGCCTGGAGTGTCCCGACAGGGTTATATGGCTACACCTTC
>TRBV15|-|TRBJ2-3|14|-
CATSRVRTQDTQYF
TGTGCCACCAGCAGAGTCCGTACTCAAGATACGCAGTATTTT
>TRBV11-2|-|TRBJ1-4|15|once
CASSLGQTTNEKLFF
TGTGCCAGCAGCTTAGGACAGACAACTAATGAAAAACTGTTTTTT
>TRBV5-4|TRBD2|TRBJ2-3|16|-
CASSTPLAGSTDTQYF
TGTGCCAGCAGCACGCCGCTAGCGGGAAGCACAGATACGCAGTATTTT
>TRBV7-2|TRBD1|TRBJ2-5|14|-
CASSRQGGGETQYF
TGTGCCAGCAGCCGACAGGGTGGCGGAGAGACCCAGTACTTC
>TRBV5-6|-|TRBJ1-2|15|-
CASSHWINGSGGYTF
TGTGCCAGCAGCCATTGGATCAATGGGTCGGGTGGCTACACCTTC
>TRBV6-6|TRBD2|TRBJ2-1|12|-
CASGLAGDEQFF
TGTGCCAGTGGACTAGCGGGAGATGAGCAGTTCTTC
>TRBV27|TRBD2|TRBJ2-1|16|-
CASSSLGVAGDNEQFF
TGTGCCAGCAGTTCCCTCGGGGTAGCGGGGGACAATGAGCAGTTCTTC
>TRBV6-5|TRBD1|TRBJ2-7|15|-
CASSYSGTGSNEQYF
TGTGCCAGCAGTTACTCGGGGACAGGGTCGAACGAGCAGTACTTC
>TRBV4-3|TRBD1|TRBJ1-3|14|-
CASSQTGSGNTIYF
TGCGCCAGCAGCCAGACAGGGTCGGGAAACACCATATATTTT